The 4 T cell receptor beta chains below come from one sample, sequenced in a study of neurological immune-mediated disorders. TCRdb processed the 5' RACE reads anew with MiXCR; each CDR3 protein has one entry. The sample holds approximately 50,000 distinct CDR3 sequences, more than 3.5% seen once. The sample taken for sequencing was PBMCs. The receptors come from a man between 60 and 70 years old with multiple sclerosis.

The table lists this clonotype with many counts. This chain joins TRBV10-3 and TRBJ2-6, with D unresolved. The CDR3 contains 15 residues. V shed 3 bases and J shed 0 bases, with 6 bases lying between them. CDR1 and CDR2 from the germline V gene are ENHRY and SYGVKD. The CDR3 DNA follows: TGTGCCATCAGTGACGCCCTCTCTGGGGCCAACGTCCTGACTTTC. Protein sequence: CAISDALSGANVLTF.

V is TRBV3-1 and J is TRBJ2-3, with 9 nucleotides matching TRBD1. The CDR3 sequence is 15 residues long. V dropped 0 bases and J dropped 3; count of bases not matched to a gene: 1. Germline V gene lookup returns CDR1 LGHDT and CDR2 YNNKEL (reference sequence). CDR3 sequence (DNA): TGTGCCAGCAGCCAAGACGGGACAGGGACAGATACGCAGTATTTT. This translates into CASSQDGTGTDTQYF.

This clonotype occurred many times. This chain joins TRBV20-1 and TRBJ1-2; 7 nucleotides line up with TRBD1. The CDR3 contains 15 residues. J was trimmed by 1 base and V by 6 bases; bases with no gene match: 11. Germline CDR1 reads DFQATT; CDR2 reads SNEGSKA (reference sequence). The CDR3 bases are TGCAGTGCCCCCAAGGGGGACAGCTATAACTATGGCTACACCTTC. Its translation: CSAPKGDSYNYGYTF.

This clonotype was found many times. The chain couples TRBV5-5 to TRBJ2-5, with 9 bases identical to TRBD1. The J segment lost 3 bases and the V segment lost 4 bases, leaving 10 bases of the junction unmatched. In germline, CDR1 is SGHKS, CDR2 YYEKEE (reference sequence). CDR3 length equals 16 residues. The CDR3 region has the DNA TGTGCCAGCAGCCACGGGACAGGGACGTTCGAAGAGACCCAGTACTTC. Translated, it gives CASSHGTGTFEETQYF.